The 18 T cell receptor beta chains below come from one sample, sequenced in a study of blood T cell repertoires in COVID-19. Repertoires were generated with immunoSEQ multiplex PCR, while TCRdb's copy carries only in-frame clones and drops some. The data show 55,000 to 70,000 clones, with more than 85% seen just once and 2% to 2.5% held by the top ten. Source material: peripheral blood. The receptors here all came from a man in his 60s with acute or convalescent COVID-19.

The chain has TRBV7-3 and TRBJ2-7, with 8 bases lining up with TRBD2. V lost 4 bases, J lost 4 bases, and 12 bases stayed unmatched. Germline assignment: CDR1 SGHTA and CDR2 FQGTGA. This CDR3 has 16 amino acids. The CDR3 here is CASSSLRPGGMYEQYF. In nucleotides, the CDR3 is TGTGCCAGCAGCTCCTTAAGGCCGGGGGGGATGTACGAGCAGTACTTC.

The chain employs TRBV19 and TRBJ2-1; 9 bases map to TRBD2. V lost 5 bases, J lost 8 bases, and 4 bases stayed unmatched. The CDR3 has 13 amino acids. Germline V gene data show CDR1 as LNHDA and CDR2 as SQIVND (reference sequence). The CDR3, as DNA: TGTGCCAGTAGTTTTTTAGCGGGAGATGAGCAGTTCTTC. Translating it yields CASSFLAGDEQFF.

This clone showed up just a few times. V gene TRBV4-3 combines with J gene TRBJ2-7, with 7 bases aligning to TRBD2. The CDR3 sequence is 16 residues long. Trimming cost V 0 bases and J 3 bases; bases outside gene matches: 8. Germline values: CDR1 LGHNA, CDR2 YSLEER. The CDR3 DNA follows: TGCGCCAGCAGCCAAGATGGGACGGGAGGATTCTACGAGCAGTACTTC. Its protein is CASSQDGTGGFYEQYF.

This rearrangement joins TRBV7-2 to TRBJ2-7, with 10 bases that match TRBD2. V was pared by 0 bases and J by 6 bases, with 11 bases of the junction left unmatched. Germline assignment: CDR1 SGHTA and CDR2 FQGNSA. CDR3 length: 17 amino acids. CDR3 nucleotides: TGTGCCAGCAGCTTAGCGCGGCCCGCTAGCGGGAGTTCCGAGCAGTACTTC. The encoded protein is CASSLARPASGSSEQYF.

CDR3 protein: CASSQRGTDDSPLHF. CDR3 coding DNA: TGCGCCAGCAGCCAAAGGGGGACCGACGATTCACCCCTCCACTTT. This sequence joins TRBV4-3 and TRBJ1-6; tentative D call: TRBD1 (6 bases). The CDR3 is made up of 15 amino acids. V lost 2 bases, J lost 8 bases, and 13 bases lay in between. In germline, CDR1 is LGHNA, CDR2 YSLEER.

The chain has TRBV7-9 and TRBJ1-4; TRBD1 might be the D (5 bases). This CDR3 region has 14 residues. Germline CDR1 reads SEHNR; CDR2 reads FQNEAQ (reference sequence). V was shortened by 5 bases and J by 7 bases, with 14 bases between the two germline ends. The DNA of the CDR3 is TGTGCCAGCAGCAAGGACATCGTTCTTGAAAAACTGTTTTTT. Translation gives CASSKDIVLEKLFF.

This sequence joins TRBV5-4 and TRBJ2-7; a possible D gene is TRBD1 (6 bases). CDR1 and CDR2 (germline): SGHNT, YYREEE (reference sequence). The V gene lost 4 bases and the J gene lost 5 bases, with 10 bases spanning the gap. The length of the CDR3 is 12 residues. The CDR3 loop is CASSLRTDEQYF. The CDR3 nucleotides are TGTGCCAGCAGCCTACGGACAGACGAGCAGTACTTC.

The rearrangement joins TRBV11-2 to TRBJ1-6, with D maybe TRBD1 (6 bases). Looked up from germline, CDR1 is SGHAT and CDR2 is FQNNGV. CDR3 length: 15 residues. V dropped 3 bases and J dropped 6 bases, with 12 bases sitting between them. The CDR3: CASSFGQQFNSPLHF. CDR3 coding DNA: TGTGCCAGCAGCTTCGGACAGCAATTTAATTCACCCCTCCACTTT. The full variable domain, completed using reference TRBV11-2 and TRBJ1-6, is EAGVAQSPRYKIIEKRQSVAFWCNPISGHATLYWYQQILGQGPKLLIQFQNNGVVDDSQLPKDRFSAERLKGVDSTLKIQPAKLEDSAVYLCASSFGQQFNSPLHFGNGTRLTVT.

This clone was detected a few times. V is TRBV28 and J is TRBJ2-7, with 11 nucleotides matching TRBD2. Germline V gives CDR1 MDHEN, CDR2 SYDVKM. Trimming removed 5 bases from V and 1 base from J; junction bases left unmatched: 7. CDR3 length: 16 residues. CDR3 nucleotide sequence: TGTGCCAGCAGTCTTACTAGCGGGAGACCTTCCTACGAGCAGTACTTC. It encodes CASSLTSGRPSYEQYF.

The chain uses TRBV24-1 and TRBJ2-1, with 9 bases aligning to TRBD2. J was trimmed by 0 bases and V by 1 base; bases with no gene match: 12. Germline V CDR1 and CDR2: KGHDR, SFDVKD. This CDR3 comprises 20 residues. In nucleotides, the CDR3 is TGTGCCACCAGTGATTTACAAACGGCTAGCGGGGAGAGCTCCTACAATGAGCAGTTCTTC. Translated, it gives CATSDLQTASGESSYNEQFF.

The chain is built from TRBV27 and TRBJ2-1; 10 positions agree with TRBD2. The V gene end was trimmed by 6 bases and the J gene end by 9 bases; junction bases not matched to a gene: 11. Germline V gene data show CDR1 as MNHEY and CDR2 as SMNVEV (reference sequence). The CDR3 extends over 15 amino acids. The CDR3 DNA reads TGTGCCAGCAGACCTAGCGGGAGTAGGGGGAGTGAGCAGTTCTTC. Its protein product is CASRPSGSRGSEQFF.

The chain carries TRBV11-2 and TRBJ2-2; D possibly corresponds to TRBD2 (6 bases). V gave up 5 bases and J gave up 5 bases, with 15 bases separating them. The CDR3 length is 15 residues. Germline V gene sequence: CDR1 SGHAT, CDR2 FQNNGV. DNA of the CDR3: TGTGCCAGCAGCAAAGGGCTAGCGTTGACCGGGGAGCTGTTTTTT. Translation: CASSKGLALTGELFF. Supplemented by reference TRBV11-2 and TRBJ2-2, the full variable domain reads EAGVAQSPRYKIIEKRQSVAFWCNPISGHATLYWYQQILGQGPKLLIQFQNNGVVDDSQLPKDRFSAERLKGVDSTLKIQPAKLEDSAVYLCASSKGLALTGELFFGEGSRLTVL.

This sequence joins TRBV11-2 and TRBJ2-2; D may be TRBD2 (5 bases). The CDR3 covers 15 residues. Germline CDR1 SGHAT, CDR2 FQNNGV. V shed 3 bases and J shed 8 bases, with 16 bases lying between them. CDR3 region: CASSLSGSPSGELFF. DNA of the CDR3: TGTGCCAGCAGCTTGAGCGGATCCCCCTCGGGGGAGCTGTTTTTT.

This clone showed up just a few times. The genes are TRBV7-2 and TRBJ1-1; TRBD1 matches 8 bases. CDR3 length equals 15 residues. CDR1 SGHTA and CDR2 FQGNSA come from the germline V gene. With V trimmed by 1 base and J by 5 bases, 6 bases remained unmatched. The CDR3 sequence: CASSLERTGRTEAFF. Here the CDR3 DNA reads TGTGCCAGCAGCTTAGAGCGGACAGGGAGAACTGAAGCTTTCTTT.

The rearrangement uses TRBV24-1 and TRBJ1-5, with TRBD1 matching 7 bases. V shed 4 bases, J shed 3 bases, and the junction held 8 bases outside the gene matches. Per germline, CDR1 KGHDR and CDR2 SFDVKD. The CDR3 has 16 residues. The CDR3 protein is CATSDPRTGNNQPQHF. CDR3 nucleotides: TGTGCCACCAGTGACCCTCGGACAGGTAACAATCAGCCCCAGCATTTT.

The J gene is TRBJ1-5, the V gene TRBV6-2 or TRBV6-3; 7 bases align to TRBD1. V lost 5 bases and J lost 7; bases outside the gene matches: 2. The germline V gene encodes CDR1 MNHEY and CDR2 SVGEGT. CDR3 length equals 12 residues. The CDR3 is CASSRTGQPQHF. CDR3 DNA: TGTGCCAGCAGTCGGACAGGCCAGCCCCAGCATTTT.

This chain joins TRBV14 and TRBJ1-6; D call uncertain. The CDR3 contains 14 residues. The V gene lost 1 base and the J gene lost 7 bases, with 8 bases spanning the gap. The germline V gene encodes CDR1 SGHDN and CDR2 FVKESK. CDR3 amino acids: CASSQGRENSPLHF. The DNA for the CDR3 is TGTGCCAGCAGCCAAGGTCGGGAAAATTCACCCCTCCACTTT.

The CDR3 is CASSYESTVSSYNEQFF. The CDR3 DNA is TGTGCCAGCAGTTACGAATCGACAGTTAGCTCCTACAATGAGCAGTTCTTC. This rearrangement joins TRBV6-2 or TRBV6-3 to TRBJ2-1, with D possibly matching TRBD1 (5 bases). V was cut by 2 bases and J by 0 bases, with 14 bases left in between. There are 17 residues in the CDR3. The germline CDR1 and CDR2 sequences are MNHEY and SVGEGT.